This T cell receptor (beta chain) was sequenced for a study of T cell responses to AZD1222 COVID-19 vaccine. As to this clone: Its antigen is currently unknown.

The analysis combined second doses at about 4 or about 12 weeks. Assay used: immunoSEQ multiplex PCR; TCRdb lists only in-frame clones, some missing. This repertoire shows over 95,000 clones, approximately 90% found once; its top ten account for around 6%. Study-level results: CD4 TCRs linked to vaccination spanned spike, dominating at 160-218 and 743-854. Possibly, clonal diversity was underestimated; donors were largely white British and included more females. Among those given AZD1222, only six or seven were seropositive at baseline.

Trimming left V 8 bases short and J 4 bases short, with 18 bases between. The CDR3 covers 15 residues. Germline CDR1 SGHNT, CDR2 YENEEA. This sequence was found in an adult who received the AZD1222 COVID-19 vaccine. This sequence joins TRBV11-3 and TRBJ1-5; D possibly corresponds to TRBD1 (5 bases). This specimen was peripheral blood, taken 28 days after the second AZD1222 dose. CDR3 sequence: CASRKRWEGNQPQHF. The CDR3 DNA reads as TGTGCCAGCCGAAAACGCTGGGAGGGGAATCAGCCCCAGCATTTT.